This record looks at one TCR beta chain sequence and its context. Its antigen is undetermined. These data originate in a study of cytomegalovirus exposure and HLA in healthy donors. In the PCR, 60 Vbeta and 13 Jbeta primers were used. Some clones are missing from TCRdb's copy, which holds only in-frame ones; the method was immunoSEQ multiplex PCR. There are roughly 190,000 clones in the sample; 80% occur only once, and 6.3% lies in the top ten. Deletions cut 0 bases from V and 7 bases from J, with 6 bases between. Looked up from germline, CDR1 is MNHNY and CDR2 is SVGAGI (reference sequence). The CDR3 loop spans 12 amino acids. Regarding the study as a whole: Equally common other TCR beta chains were less clonally expanded than HLA-associated ones, a later analysis found. Earlier analysis found most TCR beta V segments productive about 87% or about 30% of the time. Upon later analysis, TCR association rates were observed to vary by HLA locus, being highest for DRB1 and lowest for HLA-C.

This TCR was sampled from a man in his forties in good health and CMV-seropositive. The specimen sequenced was PBMCs. The chain carries TRBV6-6 and TRBJ1-2; D uncertain. CDR3 bases: TGTGCCAGCAGTTACTCCCCTTCTGGCTACACCTTC. Translated, it gives CASSYSPSGYTF.